This T cell receptor beta chain is drawn from a study of T cell responses to AZD1222 COVID-19 vaccine. TCRdb's copy holds only in-frame clones and misses some; the assay was immunoSEQ multiplex PCR. Among about 96,000 clones listed, roughly 90% were seen once. After removal of 4 bases from V and 0 bases from J, the junction contained 7 bases not matched to a gene. CDR3 length: 16 residues. Looked up from germline, CDR1 is SGHDT and CDR2 is YYEEEE. This TCR was sampled from an adult in good health. The chain employs TRBV5-6 and TRBJ1-1; 9 nucleotides line up with TRBD1. The specimen comprised peripheral blood, sampled on day 0 of AZD1222 vaccination. The CDR3 DNA reads TGTGCCAGCAGCGCCGGGACAGGGAGAATGAACACTGAAGCTTTCTTT. Residues: CASSAGTGRMNTEAFF.